A selection of T cell receptor beta chains follows, all from one sample in a study of blood T cells in healthy people across ages. Via MiXCR, TCRdb re-called the 5' RACE reads, giving one row per CDR3 protein. In the table there are roughly 1.4 million distinct CDR3 sequences, 59% of which are singletons. Sequences were obtained from blood. The origin of the receptors is a man in his late teens or twenties in good health. CDR3s include the opening cysteine and the closing phenylalanine or tryptophan. The D gene is left open where the match is weak. The size field is filled for only some rows; it gives once, few, many or a size class.

v_call	clone_size	d_call	j_call	cdr3_aa	cdr3_nt
TRBV20-1	.	TRBD2	TRBJ2-5	CSARGWVSGSVETQYF	TGCAGTGCTAGAGGGTGGGTTAGCGGGAGTGTTGAGACCCAGTACTTC
TRBV28	.	TRBD1	TRBJ1-5	CASRDRKGPNQPQHF	TGTGCCAGCAGGGACAGGAAGGGTCCCAATCAGCCCCAGCATTTT
TRBV20-1	.	.	TRBJ2-4	CSARPTRAALAKNIQYF	TGCAGTGCTAGGCCCACTAGGGCGGCACTAGCCAAAAACATTCAGTATTTC
TRBV6-6	.	TRBD2	TRBJ2-3	CASRTAGLDTDTQYF	TGTGCCAGCAGGACCGCGGGACTAGACACAGATACGCAGTATTTT
TRBV12-3/TRBV12-4	.	.	TRBJ2-5	CASSLSEHGTQYF	TGTGCCAGCAGTTTAAGTGAACACGGGACCCAGTACTTC
TRBV11-2	.	TRBD1	TRBJ2-7	CASSPRTGKAYEQYF	TGTGCCAGCAGCCCAAGGACAGGAAAAGCCTACGAGCAGTACTTC
TRBV15	few	.	TRBJ2-7	CATSRDFEQYF	TGTGCCACCAGCAGAGATTTCGAGCAGTACTTC
TRBV27	.	TRBD2	TRBJ2-7	CASRGLANYNEQYF	TGTGCCAGCAGGGGACTAGCGAACTACAATGAGCAGTACTTC
TRBV29-1	many	.	TRBJ2-7	CSVISGDYEQYF	TGCAGCGTTATTTCGGGAGACTACGAGCAGTACTTC
TRBV4-2	.	TRBD2	TRBJ2-1	CASSPPAGGKYDEQFF	TGTGCCAGCAGTCCCCCTGCGGGAGGGAAGTACGATGAGCAGTTCTTC
TRBV10-3	.	TRBD1	TRBJ1-6	CAIRTGTGNSPLHF	TGTGCCATCAGAACCGGGACAGGAAATTCACCCCTCCACTTT
TRBV21-1	.	.	TRBJ1-1	CASSNGSLATEAFF	TGTGCCAGCAGCAACGGGAGTTTAGCCACTGAAGCTTTCTTT
TRBV27	once	TRBD2	TRBJ2-2	CASSLVASGAGELFF	TGTGCCAGCAGTTTAGTGGCTAGCGGGGCCGGGGAGCTGTTTTTT
TRBV4-1	.	TRBD1	TRBJ1-2	CASSQVGRGNYGYTF	TGCGCCAGCAGCCAAGTGGGCAGGGGGAACTATGGCTACACCTTC
TRBV20-1	once	TRBD2	TRBJ2-3	CSAPLASLSTDTQYF	TGCAGTGCTCCACTAGCGTCCCTAAGCACAGATACGCAGTATTTT
TRBV7-2	.	TRBD1	TRBJ2-7	CASSSIWGQRGQETRYF	TGTGCCAGCAGCTCCATTTGGGGACAGAGGGGGCAAGAGACCCGGTACTTC
TRBV7-2	few	.	TRBJ2-7	CASSLADFYEQYF	TGTGCCAGCAGCTTAGCGGACTTCTACGAGCAGTACTTC
TRBV6-1	.	TRBD2	TRBJ2-7	CASSARLAGGLSSYEQYF	TGTGCCAGCAGTGCTCGACTAGCGGGGGGCCTAAGCTCCTACGAGCAGTACTTC
TRBV7-2	.	TRBD1	TRBJ2-1	CASTLTGGAVEQFF	TGTGCCAGCACCTTGACAGGGGGCGCGGTAGAGCAGTTCTTC
TRBV29-1	.	.	TRBJ1-2	CSVNGGEVDGYTF	TGCAGCGTTAACGGGGGGGAGGTCGATGGCTACACCTTC
TRBV6-5	.	.	TRBJ2-7	CATEESGGSYEQYF	TGTGCCACCGAAGAATCAGGCGGCTCCTACGAGCAGTACTTC
TRBV11-2	.	.	TRBJ2-7	CASSKITGRAYEQYF	TGTGCCAGCAGCAAAATTACAGGGAGGGCCTACGAGCAGTACTTC
TRBV21-1	.	.	TRBJ1-6	CASNKFARLSSPLHF	TGTGCCAGCAACAAATTTGCCAGGCTCTCCTCACCCCTCCACTTT
TRBV15	.	.	TRBJ1-1	CATSSKGLTSEAFF	TGTGCCACCAGCAGTAAGGGACTGACATCTGAAGCTTTCTTT
TRBV29-1	.	.	TRBJ2-3	CSGGGLQGAGTQYF	TGCAGCGGCGGGGGCCTACAGGGTGCAGGTACGCAGTATTTT
TRBV15	.	.	TRBJ2-6	CATSRDFSGANVLTF	TGTGCCACCAGCAGAGATTTCTCTGGGGCCAACGTCCTGACTTTC
TRBV5-5	.	.	TRBJ2-7	CASSYTGFYEQYF	TGTGCCAGCAGCTACACAGGGTTCTACGAGCAGTACTTC
TRBV20-1	.	.	TRBJ1-1	CSAPKNPSTEAFF	TGCAGTGCGCCGAAAAACCCGAGCACTGAAGCTTTCTTT
TRBV4-1	.	.	TRBJ1-1	CASSQVYGETEAFF	TGCGCCAGCAGCCAAGTATACGGGGAAACTGAAGCTTTCTTT
TRBV20-1	.	.	TRBJ2-2	CSAAKDGKFTGELFF	TGCAGTGCGGCGAAAGACGGGAAATTCACCGGGGAGCTGTTTTTT
TRBV28	few	.	TRBJ2-5	CASSVGPSQETQYF	TGTGCCAGCAGCGTCGGACCTAGCCAAGAGACCCAGTACTTC
TRBV29-1	few	.	TRBJ1-1	CSVELGTTNTEAFF	TGCAGCGTTGAATTGGGCACAACGAACACTGAAGCTTTCTTT
TRBV7-2	.	.	TRBJ2-3	CASSLWPADTQYF	TGTGCCAGCAGCTTATGGCCGGCAGATACGCAGTATTTT
TRBV6-1	.	TRBD2	TRBJ2-3	CASTLTSGTLETQYF	TGTGCCAGCACCTTGACTAGCGGGACACTGGAGACGCAGTATTTT
TRBV29-1	.	TRBD1	TRBJ2-1	CSVGSGDRGLNEQFF	TGCAGCGTCGGGAGTGGGGACAGGGGGCTAAATGAGCAGTTCTTC
TRBV13	.	.	TRBJ1-6	CASSFTVSPLHF	TGTGCCAGCAGCTTCACCGTTTCACCCCTCCACTTT
TRBV20-1	.	TRBD1	TRBJ1-2	CSASRDRVYGYTF	TGCAGTGCTAGCCGCGACAGGGTCTATGGCTACACCTTC
TRBV6-1	.	.	TRBJ1-2	CASSPPTGGGTLTNYGYTF	TGTGCCAGCAGCCCCCCCACAGGCGGGGGGACCTTGACTAACTATGGCTACACCTTC
TRBV27	.	TRBD1	TRBJ2-7	CASSRPGTGKGEQYF	TGTGCCAGCAGCCGTCCAGGGACAGGGAAGGGCGAGCAGTACTTC
TRBV6-2/TRBV6-3	.	TRBD2	TRBJ2-1	CASSFRLAQQFF	TGTGCCAGCAGTTTCCGACTAGCTCAACAGTTCTTC
TRBV9	.	TRBD2	TRBJ2-1	CASSAGTGGDNEQFF	TGTGCCAGCAGCGCAGGGACCGGGGGGGACAATGAGCAGTTCTTC
TRBV20-1	.	TRBD1	TRBJ1-2	CSAPGGEGYGYTF	TGCAGTGCTCCAGGGGGGGAAGGGTATGGCTACACCTTC
TRBV20-1	once	TRBD1	TRBJ2-7	CSARRPRDRGYEQYF	TGCAGTGCTAGACGCCCGCGAGACAGGGGCTACGAGCAGTACTTC
TRBV20-1	.	.	TRBJ1-1	CSAGRGGNTEAFF	TGCAGTGCCGGGAGGGGGGGGAACACTGAAGCTTTCTTT
TRBV3-1	.	.	TRBJ1-3	CASRPTRAAGNTIYF	TGTGCCAGCAGGCCGACGCGAGCAGCTGGAAACACCATATATTTT
TRBV18	.	.	TRBJ2-7	CASSPPDSDEQYF	TGTGCCAGCTCACCACCGGATTCCGACGAGCAGTACTTC
TRBV29-1	.	.	TRBJ2-7	CSVVSEYEQYF	TGCAGCGTTGTTTCAGAGTACGAGCAGTACTTC
TRBV14	.	TRBD1	TRBJ1-2	CASRRDSDYDYTF	TGTGCCAGCAGACGGGACAGTGACTATGACTACACCTTC
TRBV29-1	few	.	TRBJ2-1	CSVEMEIYNEQFF	TGCAGCGTTGAAATGGAGATCTACAATGAGCAGTTCTTC
TRBV9	few	.	TRBJ1-2	CASSVYDSSFDGYTF	TGTGCCAGCAGCGTATATGACAGCTCCTTCGATGGCTACACCTTC
TRBV6-5	few	TRBD2	TRBJ2-4	CASRGGLAGAKNIQYF	TGTGCCAGCAGAGGAGGACTAGCTGGGGCCAAAAACATTCAGTACTTC
TRBV6-2/TRBV6-3	.	TRBD1	TRBJ2-7	CATRQGPREQYF	TGTGCCACCCGACAGGGCCCTAGGGAGCAGTACTTC
TRBV4-3	once	.	TRBJ1-1	CASSLAATATLNTEAFF	TGCGCCAGCAGCTTGGCCGCGACAGCGACCCTGAACACTGAAGCTTTCTTT
TRBV7-9	.	.	TRBJ2-4	CASSFMGGEIAKNIQYF	TGTGCCAGCAGCTTTATGGGGGGTGAGATCGCCAAAAACATTCAGTACTTC
TRBV6-2/TRBV6-3	.	.	TRBJ2-3	CASSYSIRIPVNTQYF	TGTGCCAGCAGTTACTCGATAAGAATACCCGTAAATACGCAGTATTTT
TRBV20-1	.	TRBD2	TRBJ2-3	CSAPLVGGSDTQYF	TGCAGTGCCCCCCTTGTGGGGGGGTCTGATACGCAGTATTTT
TRBV2	.	.	TRBJ2-5	CASTSREEQETQYF	TGTGCCAGCACCTCCCGGGAAGAACAAGAGACCCAGTACTTC
TRBV6-5	few	.	TRBJ2-1	CASSSRGSPYNEQFF	TGTGCCAGCAGTAGTAGGGGCTCCCCATACAATGAGCAGTTCTTC
TRBV20-1	few	TRBD2	TRBJ2-3	CSARDLSGRANRADTQYF	TGCAGTGCTAGAGATCTGAGCGGGAGAGCCAATCGAGCAGATACGCAGTATTTT